This T cell receptor beta chain appears in the sequencing data of a study of T cell clonotyping in hematopoietic cell transplantation (dated by TCRdb to the early 2020s). About the full investigation: In the study, 135 blood samples were gathered from under 45 consecutive transplant recipients and their related donors. Recruitment of patients was conducted between late 2015 and 2017, and follow-up was continued until September 2020 or death.

Details on this clone: No cognate antigen has been identified for it. One base away there is no much larger clone; base qualities are not given.

In the germline V gene (reference sequence), CDR1 corresponds to GTSNPN and CDR2 to SVGIG. Deletion took 3 bases off V and 4 bases off J, with a span of 18 bases between the germline ends. The CDR3 covers 15 residues, taking in both the cysteine and the phenylalanine. Only the CDR3 portion is preserved as DNA: 45 bases, with reading frame beginning at the first base. Blood samples for TCR beta sequencing were given by related transplant donors. Using Nuclei Lysis Solution, genomic DNA was extracted from unfractionated peripheral blood mononuclear cells that were either fresh or cryopreserved. The immunoSEQ assay, a bias-controlled multiplex PCR with V- and J-specific primers, was used to amplify TCR beta CDR3 regions from genomic DNA. A second PCR step added a proprietary barcode and Illumina adapter sequences to the CDR3 amplicons. CDR3 libraries were sequenced on an Illumina MiSeq instrument. The paper's data handling went like this. Export and quality control were performed with immunoSEQ Analyzer 3.0, and downstream analyses were performed with R Bioconductor and Immunarch. Only productive rearrangements in the normalized downsampled data set were used to calculate repertoire metrics. Clonotypes larger than 5 templates in the normalized cohort were defined as pathologically expanded. The Inverse Simpson Index was used to measure repertoire diversity. To capture all clonotypes, the CMV-specificity analyses were run on the non-normalized data set. As stored in TCRdb, this immuneACCESS dataset retains in-frame rearrangements with V and J assigned. A fraction of the clones does not appear; measured against another copy, unresolved V genes explain less than half of the discrepancy, and the remainder lacks a known reason. V, J and clone size derive from that table, while D and trimming were established from the DNA sequence. For this sample the table gives 15,000 to 25,000 clones, of which around four fifths were detected only once. Roughly 14% of the sample rests with the top ten.

What the study reported, not specific to this receptor: Recipient TCR diversity fell after transplant, with pathologically expanded clonotypes rising progressively from day 30 to day 180. Only a small fraction of recipient repertoires overlapped donor repertoires, with over 95% appearing de novo at the given depth. The sample size was limited and the cells went unsorted, which meant the CD4 and CD8 repertoire contributions could not be told apart. Inverse Simpson Index values from donors and from recipients before transplant predicted broader TCR repertoire diversity after transplant.

The receptor was isolated from a man aged 60 to 75 in good health. Some clones in this sample may be carry-over from other donors' samples. The chain couples TRBV30 to TRBJ1-1; confidence is insufficient to name the D gene. Sequenced: peripheral blood mononuclear cells. The DNA sequence is given as TGTGCCTGGAGCTCAGGAGTCCGGCTGCTCACTGAAGCTTTCTTT. Its protein reads: CAWSSGVRLLTEAFF.